This T cell receptor beta chain was recorded in a study of blood T cell repertoires in COVID-19. Across the whole study: Nucleic acid was either cDNA or gDNA, and it came from T cells, B-cell-depleted T cells, or PBMCs.

Authors' methods: Nucleated cell number was recorded as an estimate derived from reference gene primer amplification. Sequenced by immunoSEQ multiplex PCR; TCRdb stores in-frame clones only, minus some. V and J calls and clone size are those listed in that table; D and trimming were worked out from the DNA. This sample has 110,000 to 150,000 clones, with about 82% found just once. V lost 2 bases, J lost 5 bases, and 8 bases stayed unmatched. Germline lookup yields CDR1 MGHDK and CDR2 SYGVNS. This CDR3 is built from 16 residues. Individuals drawn from under 30 US areas were about 18 to 89 years old. For recovered donors of Cohort 3, there were two negative PCRs, clearance, or symptom resolution.

The sample taken for sequencing was PBMCs or T cells enriched from blood (not recorded which). The TCR sequence derives from a woman between 40 and 50 years old who had recovered from COVID-19. The J gene is TRBJ2-2, the V gene TRBV25-1; 7 bases are shared with TRBD1. CDR3 bases: TGTGCCAGCAGTGAAGTGGTAACAGGGGATACCGGGGAGCTGTTTTTT. Protein: CASSEVVTGDTGELFF.